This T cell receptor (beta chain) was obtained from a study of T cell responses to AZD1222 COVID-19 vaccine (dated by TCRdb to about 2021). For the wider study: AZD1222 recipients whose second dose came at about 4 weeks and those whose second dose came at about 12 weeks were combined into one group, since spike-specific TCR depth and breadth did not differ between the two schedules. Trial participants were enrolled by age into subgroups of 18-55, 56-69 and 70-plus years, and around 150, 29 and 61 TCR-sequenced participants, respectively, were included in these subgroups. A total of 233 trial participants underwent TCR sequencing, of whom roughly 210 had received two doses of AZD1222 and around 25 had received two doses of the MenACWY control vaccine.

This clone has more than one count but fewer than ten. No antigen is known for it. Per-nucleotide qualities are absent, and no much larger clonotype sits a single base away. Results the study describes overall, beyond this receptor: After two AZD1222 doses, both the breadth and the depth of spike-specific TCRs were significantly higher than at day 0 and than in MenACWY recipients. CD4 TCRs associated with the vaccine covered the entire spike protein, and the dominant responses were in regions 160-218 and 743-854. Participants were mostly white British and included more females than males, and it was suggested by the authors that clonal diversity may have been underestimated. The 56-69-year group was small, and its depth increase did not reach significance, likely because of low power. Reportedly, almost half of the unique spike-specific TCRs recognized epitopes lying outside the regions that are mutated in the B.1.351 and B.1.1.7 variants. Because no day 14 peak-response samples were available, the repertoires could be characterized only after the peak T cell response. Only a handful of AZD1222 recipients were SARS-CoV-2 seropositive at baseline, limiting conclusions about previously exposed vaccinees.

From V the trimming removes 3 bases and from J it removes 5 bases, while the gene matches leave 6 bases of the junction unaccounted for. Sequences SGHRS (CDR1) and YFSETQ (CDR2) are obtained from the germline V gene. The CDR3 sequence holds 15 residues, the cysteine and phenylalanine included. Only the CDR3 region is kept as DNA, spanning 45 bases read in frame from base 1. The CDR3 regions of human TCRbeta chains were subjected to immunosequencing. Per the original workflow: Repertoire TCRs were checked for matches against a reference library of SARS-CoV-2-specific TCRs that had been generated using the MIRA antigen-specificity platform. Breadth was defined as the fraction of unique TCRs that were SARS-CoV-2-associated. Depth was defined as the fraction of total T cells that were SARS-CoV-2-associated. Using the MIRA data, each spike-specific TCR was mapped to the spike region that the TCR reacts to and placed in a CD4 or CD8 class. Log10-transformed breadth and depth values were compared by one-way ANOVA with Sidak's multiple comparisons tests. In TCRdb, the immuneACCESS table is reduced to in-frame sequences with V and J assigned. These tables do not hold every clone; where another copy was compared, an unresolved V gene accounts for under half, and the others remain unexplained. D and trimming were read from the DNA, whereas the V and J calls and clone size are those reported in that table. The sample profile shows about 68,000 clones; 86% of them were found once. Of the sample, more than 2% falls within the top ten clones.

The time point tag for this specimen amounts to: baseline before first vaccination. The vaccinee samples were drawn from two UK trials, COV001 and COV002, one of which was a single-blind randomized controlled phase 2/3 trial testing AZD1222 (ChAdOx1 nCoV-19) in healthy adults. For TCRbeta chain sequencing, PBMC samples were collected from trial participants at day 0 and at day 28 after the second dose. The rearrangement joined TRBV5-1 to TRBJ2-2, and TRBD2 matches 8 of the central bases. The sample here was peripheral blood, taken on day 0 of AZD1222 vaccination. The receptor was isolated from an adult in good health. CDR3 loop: CASSSDLAGTGELFF. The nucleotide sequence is TGCGCCAGCAGCTCGGATCTAGCGGGTACCGGGGAGCTGTTTTTT.